Sequencing of this T cell receptor beta chain was carried out in a study of cytomegalovirus exposure and HLA in healthy donors. After removal of 4 bases from V and 5 bases from J, the junction contained 3 bases not matched to a gene. This CDR3 spans 13 amino acids. CDR1 is SEHNR, CDR2 FQNEAQ, per germline (reference sequence). Data came from immunoSEQ multiplex PCR; TCRdb stores just in-frame clones and leaves some out. The profile shows approximately 300,000 clones, 75% to 90% of them singletons. This receptor was identified in a woman aged 18-35 years in good health and CMV-seronegative. The sequenced sample consisted of PBMCs. V and J are TRBV7-9 and TRBJ2-7, with 9 bases fitting TRBD2. The CDR3 loop reads CASSSGTSNEQYF. The CDR3 coding sequence is TGTGCCAGCAGCTCCGGGACTAGCAACGAGCAGTACTTC.